A single count supports the clone carrying this TCR beta chain. CDR3 size: 19 residues. The germline CDR1 and CDR2 sequences are LGHNA and YNFKEQ. V shed 1 base and J shed 0 bases, with 21 bases lying between them. Seattle-derived patients entered the study during active infection and were followed longitudinally. This entry belongs to a study of blood T cell repertoires in COVID-19. On the study more broadly: T cells, B-cell-depleted T cells, or PBMCs provided the cDNA or gDNA that served as material.

As originally analysed: The authors estimated nucleated cell counts from reference gene primer amplification. Sequenced by immunoSEQ multiplex PCR; TCRdb stores in-frame clones only, minus some. That table gives V, J and clone size, and the DNA gave D and trimming. Of a few hundred thousand clones detected, approximately 88% appear once; the ten largest clones hold approximately 3%. The sequenced sample consisted of peripheral blood. The gene calls are TRBV4-2 and TRBJ2-5, with D perhaps matching TRBD2 (5 bases). The receptor comes from a woman aged 25 to 39 with COVID-19, enrolled during active disease. The CDR3 sequence: CASSQGRVLDPLYQETQYF. CDR3 in DNA: TGTGCCAGCAGCCAAGGGCGGGTTTTGGACCCCTTGTACCAAGAGACCCAGTACTTC.